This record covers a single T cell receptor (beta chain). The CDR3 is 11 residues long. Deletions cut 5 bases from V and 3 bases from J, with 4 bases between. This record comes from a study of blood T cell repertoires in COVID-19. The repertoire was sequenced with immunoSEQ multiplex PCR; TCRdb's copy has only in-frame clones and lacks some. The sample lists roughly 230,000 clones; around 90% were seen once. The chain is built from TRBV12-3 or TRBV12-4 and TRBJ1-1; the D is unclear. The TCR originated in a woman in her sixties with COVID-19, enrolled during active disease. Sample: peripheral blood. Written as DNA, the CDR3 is TGTGCCAGCAGTCGGTACACTGAAGCTTTCTTT. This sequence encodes CASSRYTEAFF.